The 20 T cell receptor beta chains given below trace back to one sample, sequenced in a study of T cells after yellow fever vaccination. From the 5' RACE reads, TCRdb called clonotypes with MiXCR, one entry per CDR3 protein. The sample includes over 300,000 distinct CDR3 sequences, 6.8% of them seen just once. Sequenced material: PBMCs, taken roughly 47 days after the first yellow fever vaccination. The receptors shown here come from a man aged 18 to 30 who received the YFV17D yellow fever vaccine.

The chain uses TRBV5-4 and TRBJ2-2, with 7 bases that match TRBD1. This CDR3 region has 16 residues. CDR1 and CDR2 from the germline V gene are SGHNT and YYREEE (reference sequence). Unmatched junction bases numbered 9, after V lost 4 bases and J lost 3 bases. Here the CDR3 reads CASSQSRGSDTGELFF. CDR3 DNA: TGTGCCAGCAGCCAATCCAGGGGGTCGGACACCGGGGAGCTGTTTTTT.

A few counts support this clonotype. The chain uses TRBV27 and TRBJ1-2; possible D gene TRBD1, 5 bases. The CDR3 loop spans 15 amino acids. V lost 4 bases to trimming and J lost 7 bases, with 19 bases between them. Per the germline V gene, CDR1 is MNHEY and CDR2 is SMNVEV (reference sequence). CDR3 sequence (DNA): TGTGCCAGCAGTTCCACGGGACGGACCCTACGTGGCTACACCTTC. It is translated as CASSSTGRTLRGYTF.

Points on this clonotype: A much larger clonotype is one base distant, so this may be a read error. The V gene is TRBV5-1, the J gene TRBJ2-5; 12 bases map to TRBD2. The CDR3 consists of 17 residues. V was pared by 7 bases and J by 2 bases, with 12 bases of the junction left unmatched. CDR1 and CDR2 (germline): SGHRS, YFSETQ. CDR3 residues: CASALETSGGLQETQYF. In DNA form, the CDR3 reads TGCGCCAGCGCACTCGAGACTAGCGGGGGTTTGCAAGAGACCCAGTACTTC.

This chain uses TRBV19 with TRBJ2-3, with D possibly matching TRBD2 (6 bases). The CDR3 spans 15 residues. Germline V CDR1 and CDR2: LNHDA, SQIVND (reference sequence). V lost 8 bases, J lost 3 bases, and 18 bases lay in between. The CDR3 DNA sequence: TGTGCCAGTTCAGAGCCGGGGGACGCAACAGATACGCAGTATTTT. Translated, it gives CASSEPGDATDTQYF.

This clonotype has at least ten counts. The chain combines TRBV10-3 with TRBJ1-2; no definite D call. Germline V gives CDR1 ENHRY, CDR2 SYGVKD. V dropped 6 bases and J dropped 6 bases, with 14 bases sitting between them. The CDR3 consists of 13 residues. In nucleotides, the CDR3 is TGTGCCATCAGACACCGGCTAAGGCATGGCTACACCTTC. It translates to CAIRHRLRHGYTF.

This clonotype was seen at least ten times. The genes are TRBV29-1 and TRBJ2-5; either TRBD1 or TRBD2 may supply D (6 bases each). Germline V gene data show CDR1 as SQVTM and CDR2 as ANQGSEA. Trimming stripped 7 bases from V and 2 bases from J, with 14 bases between. The CDR3 contains 13 residues. As DNA, the CDR3 is TGCAGCGCCGAGGGGGACTTACAAGAGACCCAGTACTTC. Its protein is CSAEGDLQETQYF.

This clonotype has only a few counts. The chain has TRBV7-2 and TRBJ1-2; D call uncertain. CDR1 and CDR2 from the germline V gene are SGHTA and FQGNSA. The CDR3 covers 14 residues. Trimming cost V 2 bases and J 2 bases, with 9 bases left between them. The CDR3 region has the DNA TGTGCCAGCAGCTTAATTAAGGAAAACTATGGCTACACCTTC. It specifies CASSLIKENYGYTF.

Ten or more counts support this clonotype. The chain uses TRBV4-3 and TRBJ2-2; 8 nucleotides match TRBD2. The CDR3 has 16 amino acids. V was pared by 1 base and J by 2 bases, with 3 bases of the junction left unmatched. Germline V CDR1 and CDR2: LGHNA, YSLEER. This CDR3 is CASSQVTSGNTGELFF. The CDR3 DNA reads as TGCGCCAGCAGCCAAGTAACTAGCGGAAACACCGGGGAGCTGTTTTTT.

This clonotype came up a few times. The V gene is TRBV7-9, the J gene TRBJ1-3; D may be TRBD1 (6 bases). Germline V gives CDR1 SEHNR, CDR2 FQNEAQ (reference sequence). This CDR3 has 17 residues. V lost 5 bases and J 0 bases, leaving 17 bases between the germline ends. The CDR3 here is CASSATGTRISGNTIYF. Here the CDR3 DNA reads TGTGCCAGCAGCGCCACCGGGACACGGATCTCTGGAAACACCATATATTTT.

This clonotype came up many times. The chain uses TRBV7-2 and TRBJ2-7; D ambiguous. The CDR3 loop spans 13 amino acids. Per germline, CDR1 SGHTA and CDR2 FQGNSA. With 6 bases removed from V and 6 bases from J, the gap between germline ends came to 15 bases. CDR3 region: CASSEGPLSEQYV. The CDR3, as DNA: TGTGCCAGCAGTGAAGGCCCCCTTTCCGAGCAGTACGTC.

CDR3 sequence (DNA): TGTGCCAGCTCGCGGTCCGGAGGGTTCCCTAGCTCCTACGAGCAGTACTTC. Translation gives CASSRSGGFPSSYEQYF. The genes are TRBV18 and TRBJ2-7; possible D gene TRBD2, 6 bases. The CDR3 is made up of 17 amino acids. V lost 6 bases and J lost 0, with 21 bases in between. Germline assignment: CDR1 KGHSH and CDR2 LQKENI.

This clonotype occurred a few times. The V call is TRBV11-2, the J call TRBJ1-6; TRBD1 might be the D (5 bases). This CDR3 has 19 residues. Germline loops: CDR1 SGHAT, CDR2 FQNNGV. V was shortened by 6 bases and J by 0 bases, with 21 bases between the two germline ends. The CDR3 DNA is TGTGCCAGCAGTGGGAGGGCAGGGAGTCCCAGCTCCTATAATTCACCCCTCCACTTT. The encoded protein is CASSGRAGSPSSYNSPLHF.

This clonotype showed up just a few times. The chain links TRBV7-2 to TRBJ2-5; possibly TRBD1 for D (6 bases). The ends were cut back, 5 bases at V and 4 bases at J, with 11 bases in the middle. Germline CDR1 SGHTA, CDR2 FQGNSA. The CDR3 has 13 amino acids. The CDR3 protein is CASSVNRAETQYF. As DNA, the CDR3 is TGTGCCAGCAGCGTAAACAGGGCAGAGACCCAGTACTTC.

This clonotype showed up many times. V gene TRBV7-9 combines with J gene TRBJ1-1, with a tentative D call TRBD1 (6 bases). Per the germline V gene, CDR1 is SEHNR and CDR2 is FQNEAQ (reference sequence). The V and J ends lost 2 bases and 0 bases respectively, with 10 bases between them. CDR3 length: 15 amino acids. The CDR3: CASSLQGPVNTEAFF. In DNA, the CDR3 is TGTGCCAGCAGCTTACAGGGGCCGGTGAACACTGAAGCTTTCTTT.

This clonotype was detected only a few times. V usage is TRBV18 and J usage is TRBJ2-1, with unresolved D. Germline V lookup: CDR1 KGHSH, CDR2 LQKENI. V was pared by 1 base and J by 6 bases, with 10 bases between. This CDR3 spans 14 amino acids. The DNA of the CDR3 is TGTGCCAGCTCACCACTAGTCTCCCCCAATGAGCAGTTCTTC. It specifies CASSPLVSPNEQFF.

This clonotype has a count of ten or more. The V gene is TRBV23-1, the J gene TRBJ2-1; TRBD1 matches 8 bases. TRBV23-1 falls under the ORF class, with uncertain function. The CDR3 extends over 16 amino acids. The V gene end was trimmed by 2 bases and the J gene end by 3 bases; junction bases not matched to a gene: 6. CDR3 sequence: CASSQRAGTGYNEQFF. Here the CDR3 DNA reads TGCGCCAGCAGTCAAAGGGCCGGGACAGGCTACAATGAGCAGTTCTTC.

This clonotype was detected ten times or more. The chain joins TRBV7-2 to TRBJ2-5; 8 bases match TRBD1. This CDR3 region has 16 residues. Losses at the gene ends were 5 bases for V and 2 bases for J; bases not matched to a gene: 10. CDR1 and CDR2 (germline): SGHTA, FQGNSA. The chain's CDR3 is CASSQRQGSLQETQYF. In DNA form, the CDR3 reads TGTGCCAGCAGCCAACGACAGGGGTCTTTACAAGAGACCCAGTACTTC.

As concerns this clonotype: This may stem from a read error, because a much larger clone lies one nucleotide away. J is TRBJ2-3 and V is TRBV7-8; no firm D call. CDR1 is SGHVS and CDR2 is FQNEAQ in the germline V gene. The germline V and J ends were trimmed by 1 base and 5 bases, with 4 bases remaining between them. The CDR3 totals 12 residues. CDR3 DNA sequence: TGTGCCAGCAGCTTAGGGATAGATACGCAGTATTTT. It yields the protein CASSLGIDTQYF.

There are a few counts of this clonotype. The V and J genes are TRBV20-1 and TRBJ2-1; possible D gene TRBD2, 6 bases. In germline, CDR1 is DFQATT, CDR2 SNEGSKA (reference sequence). This CDR3 spans 13 amino acids. Trimming removed 6 bases from V and 2 bases from J, with 11 bases in between. The CDR3 loop is CSAIRTTYNEQFF. The CDR3 nucleotides read TGCAGTGCGATCAGGACTACCTACAATGAGCAGTTCTTC.

V usage is TRBV4-1 and J usage is TRBJ2-7; D uncertain. Germline CDR1 and CDR2: MGHRA and YSYEKL. The germline V and J ends were trimmed by 1 base and 6 bases, with 7 bases remaining between them. This CDR3 comprises 12 residues. The CDR3 sequence: CASSQGPLEQYF. The CDR3 DNA reads TGCGCCAGCAGCCAAGGCCCGCTCGAGCAGTACTTC.